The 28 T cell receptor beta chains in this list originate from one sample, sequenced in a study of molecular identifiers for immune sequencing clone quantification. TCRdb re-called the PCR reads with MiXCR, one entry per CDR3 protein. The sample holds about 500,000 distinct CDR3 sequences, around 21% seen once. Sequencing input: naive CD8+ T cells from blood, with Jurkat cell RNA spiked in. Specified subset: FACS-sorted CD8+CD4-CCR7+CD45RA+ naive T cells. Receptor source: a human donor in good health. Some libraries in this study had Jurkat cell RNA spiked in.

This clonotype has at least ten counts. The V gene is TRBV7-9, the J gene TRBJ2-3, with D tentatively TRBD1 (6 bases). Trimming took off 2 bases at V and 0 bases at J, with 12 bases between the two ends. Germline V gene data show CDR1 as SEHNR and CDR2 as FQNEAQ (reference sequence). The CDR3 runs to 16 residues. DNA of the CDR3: TGTGCCAGCAGCTTATTTCCAGGGGCGAGCACAGATACGCAGTATTTT. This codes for CASSLFPGASTDTQYF.

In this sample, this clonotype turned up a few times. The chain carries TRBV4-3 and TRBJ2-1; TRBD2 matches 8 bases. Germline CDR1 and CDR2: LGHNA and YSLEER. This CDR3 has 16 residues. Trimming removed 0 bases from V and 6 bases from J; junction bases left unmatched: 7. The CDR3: CASSQDRAGASNEQFF. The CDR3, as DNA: TGCGCCAGCAGCCAAGATCGAGCGGGAGCCTCCAATGAGCAGTTCTTC.

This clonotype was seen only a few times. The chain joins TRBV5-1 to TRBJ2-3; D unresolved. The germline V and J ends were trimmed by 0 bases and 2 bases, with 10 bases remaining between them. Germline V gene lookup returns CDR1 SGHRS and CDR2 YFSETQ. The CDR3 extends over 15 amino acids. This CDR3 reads CASSLEFSSTDTQYF. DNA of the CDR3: TGCGCCAGCAGCTTGGAGTTCTCGTCCACAGATACGCAGTATTTT. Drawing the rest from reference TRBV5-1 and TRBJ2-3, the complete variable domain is KAGVTQTPRYLIKTRGQQVTLSCSPISGHRSVSWYQQTPGQGLQFLFEYFSETQRNKGNFPGRFSGRQFSNSRSEMNVSTLELGDSALYLCASSLEFSSTDTQYFGPGTRLTVL.

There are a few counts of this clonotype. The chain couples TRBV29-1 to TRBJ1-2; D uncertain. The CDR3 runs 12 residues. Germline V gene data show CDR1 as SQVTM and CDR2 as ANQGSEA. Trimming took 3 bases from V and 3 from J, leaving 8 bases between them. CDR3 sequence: CSVEGSHYGYTF. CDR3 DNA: TGCAGCGTTGAGGGGTCTCACTATGGCTACACCTTC. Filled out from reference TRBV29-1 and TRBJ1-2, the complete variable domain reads SAVISQKPSRDICQRGTSLTIQCQVDSQVTMMFWYRQQPGQSLTLIATANQGSEATYESGFVIDKFPISRPNLTFSTLTVSNMSPEDSSIYLCSVEGSHYGYTFGSGTRLTVV.

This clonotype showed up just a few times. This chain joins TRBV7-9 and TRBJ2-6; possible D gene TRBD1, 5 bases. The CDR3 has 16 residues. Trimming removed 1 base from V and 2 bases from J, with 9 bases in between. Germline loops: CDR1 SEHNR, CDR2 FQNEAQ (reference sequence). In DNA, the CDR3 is TGTGCCAGCAGCTTAGTTCCAGGGCCTGGGGCCAACGTCCTGACTTTC. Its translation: CASSLVPGPGANVLTF.

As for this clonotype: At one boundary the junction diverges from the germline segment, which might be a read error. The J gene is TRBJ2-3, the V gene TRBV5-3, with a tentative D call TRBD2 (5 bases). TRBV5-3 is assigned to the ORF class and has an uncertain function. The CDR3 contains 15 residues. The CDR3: CASSSLEDGTDTQYF. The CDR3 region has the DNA TGTGCCAGCAGCTCGCTGGAGGACGGCACAGATACGCAGTATTTT.

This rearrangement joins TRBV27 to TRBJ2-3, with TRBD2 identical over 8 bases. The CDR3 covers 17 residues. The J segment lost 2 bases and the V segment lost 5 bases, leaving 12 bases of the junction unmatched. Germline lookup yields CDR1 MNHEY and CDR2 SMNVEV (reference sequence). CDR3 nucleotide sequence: TGTGCCAGCAGTCCACCAGCGGGAGAGGGGTACACAGATACGCAGTATTTT. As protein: CASSPPAGEGYTDTQYF.

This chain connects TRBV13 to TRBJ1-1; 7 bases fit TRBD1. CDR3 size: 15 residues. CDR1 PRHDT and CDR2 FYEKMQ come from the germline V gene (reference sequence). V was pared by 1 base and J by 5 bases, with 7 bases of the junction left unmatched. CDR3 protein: CASSLVGTAGTEAFF. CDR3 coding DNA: TGTGCCAGCAGCTTAGTGGGGACAGCAGGGACTGAAGCTTTCTTT.

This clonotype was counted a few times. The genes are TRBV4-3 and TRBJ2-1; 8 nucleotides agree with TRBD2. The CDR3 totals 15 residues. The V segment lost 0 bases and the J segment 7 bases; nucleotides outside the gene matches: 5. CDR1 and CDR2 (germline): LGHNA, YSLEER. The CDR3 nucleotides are TGCGCCAGCAGCCAAGATTCGGGGGGGCCGAATGAGCAGTTCTTC. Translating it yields CASSQDSGGPNEQFF.

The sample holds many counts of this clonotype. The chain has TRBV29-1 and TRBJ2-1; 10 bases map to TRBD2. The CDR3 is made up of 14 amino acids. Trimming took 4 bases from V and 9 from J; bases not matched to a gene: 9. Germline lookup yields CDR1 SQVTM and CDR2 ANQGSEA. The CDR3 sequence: CSVVILAGEREQFF. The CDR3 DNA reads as TGCAGCGTTGTGATCCTAGCGGGAGAACGTGAGCAGTTCTTC.

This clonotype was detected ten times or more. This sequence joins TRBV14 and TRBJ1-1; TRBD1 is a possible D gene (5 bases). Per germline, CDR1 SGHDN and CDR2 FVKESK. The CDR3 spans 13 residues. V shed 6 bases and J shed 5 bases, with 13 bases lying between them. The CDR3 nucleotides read TGTGCCAGCAGTACCGGGTGGGGGACTGAAGCTTTCTTT. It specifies CASSTGWGTEAFF.

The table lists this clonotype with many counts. The CDR3: CASIPGSSYNEQFF. CDR3 sequence (DNA): TGTGCCAGCATCCCGGGGAGCTCCTACAATGAGCAGTTCTTC. The chain joins TRBV7-8 to TRBJ2-1; possible D gene TRBD2, 5 bases. The CDR3 is made up of 14 amino acids. Germline V gives CDR1 SGHVS, CDR2 FQNEAQ. V was pared by 7 bases and J by 0 bases, with 10 bases between.

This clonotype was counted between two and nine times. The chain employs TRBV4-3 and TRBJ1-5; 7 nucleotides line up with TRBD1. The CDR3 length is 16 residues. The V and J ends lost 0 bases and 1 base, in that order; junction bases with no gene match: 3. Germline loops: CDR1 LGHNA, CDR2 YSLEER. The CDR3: CASSQDRQGSNQPQHF. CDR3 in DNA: TGCGCCAGCAGCCAAGATCGACAGGGAAGCAATCAGCCCCAGCATTTT.

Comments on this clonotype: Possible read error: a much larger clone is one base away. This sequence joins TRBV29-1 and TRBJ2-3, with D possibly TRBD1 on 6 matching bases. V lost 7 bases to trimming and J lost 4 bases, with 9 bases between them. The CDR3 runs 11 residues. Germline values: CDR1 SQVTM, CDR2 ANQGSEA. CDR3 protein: CSDRDADTQYF. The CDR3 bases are TGCAGCGACAGGGACGCAGATACGCAGTATTTT.

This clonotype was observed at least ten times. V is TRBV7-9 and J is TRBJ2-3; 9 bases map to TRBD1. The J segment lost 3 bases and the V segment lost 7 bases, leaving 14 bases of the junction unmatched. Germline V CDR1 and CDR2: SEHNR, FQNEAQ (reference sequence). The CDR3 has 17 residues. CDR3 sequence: CASTTTLTGGDTDTQYF. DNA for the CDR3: TGTGCCAGCACCACTACCCTCACAGGGGGCGATACAGATACGCAGTATTTT. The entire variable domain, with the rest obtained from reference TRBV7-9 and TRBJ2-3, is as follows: DTGVSQNPRHKITKRGQNVTFRCDPISEHNRLYWYRQTLGQGPEFLTYFQNEAQLEKSRLLSDRFSAERPKGSFSTLEIQRTEQGDSAMYLCASTTTLTGGDTDTQYFGPGTRLTVL.

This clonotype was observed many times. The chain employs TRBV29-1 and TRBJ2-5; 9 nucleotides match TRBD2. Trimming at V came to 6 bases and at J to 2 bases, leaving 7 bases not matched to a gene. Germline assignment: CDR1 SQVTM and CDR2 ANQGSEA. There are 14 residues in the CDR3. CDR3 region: CSVAPGLAQETQYF. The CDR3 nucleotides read TGCAGCGTCGCACCGGGACTAGCTCAAGAGACCCAGTACTTC.

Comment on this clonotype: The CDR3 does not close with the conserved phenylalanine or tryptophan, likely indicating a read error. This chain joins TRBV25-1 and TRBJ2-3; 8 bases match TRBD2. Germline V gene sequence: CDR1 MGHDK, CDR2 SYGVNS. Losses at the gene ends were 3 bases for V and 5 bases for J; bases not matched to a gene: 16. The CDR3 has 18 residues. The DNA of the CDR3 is TGTGCCAGCAGTGACCACCGGCTCTCGGGGGGGCTTGGAGATACGCAGTATTCT. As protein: CASSDHRLSGGLGDTQYS.

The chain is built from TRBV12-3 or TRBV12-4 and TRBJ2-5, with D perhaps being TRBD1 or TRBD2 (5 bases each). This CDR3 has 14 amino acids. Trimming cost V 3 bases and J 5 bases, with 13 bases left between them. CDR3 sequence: CASSFIRDGETQYF. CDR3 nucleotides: TGTGCCAGCAGTTTTATCAGGGACGGGGAGACCCAGTACTTC.

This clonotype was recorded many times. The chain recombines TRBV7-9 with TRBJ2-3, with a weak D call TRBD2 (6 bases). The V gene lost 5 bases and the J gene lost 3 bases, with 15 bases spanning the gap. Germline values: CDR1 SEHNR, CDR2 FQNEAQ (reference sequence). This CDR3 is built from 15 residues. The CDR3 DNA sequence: TGTGCCAGCAGCGCCGGACTATCAAAGACAGATACGCAGTATTTT. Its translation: CASSAGLSKTDTQYF.

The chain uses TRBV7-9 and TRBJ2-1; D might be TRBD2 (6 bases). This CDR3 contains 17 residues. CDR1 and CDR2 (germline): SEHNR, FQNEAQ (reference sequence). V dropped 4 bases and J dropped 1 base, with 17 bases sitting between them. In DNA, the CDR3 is TGTGCCAGCAGCTCATCGGCGATAGCGGAGTCCTACAATGAGCAGTTCTTC. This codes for CASSSSAIAESYNEQFF. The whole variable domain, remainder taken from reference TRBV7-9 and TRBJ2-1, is DTGVSQNPRHKITKRGQNVTFRCDPISEHNRLYWYRQTLGQGPEFLTYFQNEAQLEKSRLLSDRFSAERPKGSFSTLEIQRTEQGDSAMYLCASSSSAIAESYNEQFFGPGTRLTVL.

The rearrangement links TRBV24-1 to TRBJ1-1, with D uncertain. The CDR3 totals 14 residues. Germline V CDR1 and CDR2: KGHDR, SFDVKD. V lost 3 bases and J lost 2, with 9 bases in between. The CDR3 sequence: CATSDNHPNTEAFF. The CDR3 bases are TGTGCCACCAGTGATAACCACCCAAACACTGAAGCTTTCTTT.

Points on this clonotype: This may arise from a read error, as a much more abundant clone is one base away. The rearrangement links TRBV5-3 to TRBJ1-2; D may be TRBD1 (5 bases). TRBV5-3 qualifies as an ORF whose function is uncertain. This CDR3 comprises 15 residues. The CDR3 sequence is CASSGDASANYGNTF. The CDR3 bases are TGTGCCAGCAGCGGGGACGCATCAGCTAACTATGGCAACACCTTC.

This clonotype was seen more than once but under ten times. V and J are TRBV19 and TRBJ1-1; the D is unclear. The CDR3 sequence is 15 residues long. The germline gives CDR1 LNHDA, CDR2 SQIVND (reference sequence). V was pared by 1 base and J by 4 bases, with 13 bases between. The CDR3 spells CASSIGPTLGTEAFF. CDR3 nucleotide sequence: TGTGCCAGTAGTATAGGTCCGACTTTGGGCACTGAAGCTTTCTTT.

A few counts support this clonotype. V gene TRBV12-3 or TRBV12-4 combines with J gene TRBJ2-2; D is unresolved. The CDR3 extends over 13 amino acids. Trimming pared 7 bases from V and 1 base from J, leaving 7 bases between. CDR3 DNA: TGTGCCAGCATAGACTGGAACACCGGGGAGCTGTTTTTT. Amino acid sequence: CASIDWNTGELFF.

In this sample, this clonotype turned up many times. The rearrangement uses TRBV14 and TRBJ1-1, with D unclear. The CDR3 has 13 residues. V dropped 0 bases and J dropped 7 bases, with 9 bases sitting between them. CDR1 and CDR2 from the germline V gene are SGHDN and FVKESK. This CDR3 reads CASSQEATFEAFF. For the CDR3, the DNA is TGTGCCAGCAGCCAAGAGGCTACGTTTGAAGCTTTCTTT.

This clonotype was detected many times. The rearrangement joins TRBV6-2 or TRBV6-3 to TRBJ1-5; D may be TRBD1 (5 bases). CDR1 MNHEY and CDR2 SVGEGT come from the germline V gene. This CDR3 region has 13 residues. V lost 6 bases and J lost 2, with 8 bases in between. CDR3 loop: CASRSRGNQPQHF. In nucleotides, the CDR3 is TGTGCCAGCAGATCCAGGGGCAATCAGCCCCAGCATTTT.

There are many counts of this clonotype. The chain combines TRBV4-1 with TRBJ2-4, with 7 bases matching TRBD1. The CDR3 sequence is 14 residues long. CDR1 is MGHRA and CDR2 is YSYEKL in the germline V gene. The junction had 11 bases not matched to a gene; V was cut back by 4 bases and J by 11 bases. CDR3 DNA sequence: TGCGCCAGCAGCCCAGATTCACAGGGACAGCTTCAGTACTTC. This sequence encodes CASSPDSQGQLQYF.

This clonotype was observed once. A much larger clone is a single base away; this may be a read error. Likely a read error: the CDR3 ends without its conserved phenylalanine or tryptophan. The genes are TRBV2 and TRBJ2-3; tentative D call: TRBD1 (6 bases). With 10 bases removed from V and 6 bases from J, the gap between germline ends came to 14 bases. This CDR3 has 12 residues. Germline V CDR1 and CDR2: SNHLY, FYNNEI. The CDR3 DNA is TGTGCCATCAAGGGGGTTACGGATACGCAGTATCTT. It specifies CAIKGVTDTQYL.